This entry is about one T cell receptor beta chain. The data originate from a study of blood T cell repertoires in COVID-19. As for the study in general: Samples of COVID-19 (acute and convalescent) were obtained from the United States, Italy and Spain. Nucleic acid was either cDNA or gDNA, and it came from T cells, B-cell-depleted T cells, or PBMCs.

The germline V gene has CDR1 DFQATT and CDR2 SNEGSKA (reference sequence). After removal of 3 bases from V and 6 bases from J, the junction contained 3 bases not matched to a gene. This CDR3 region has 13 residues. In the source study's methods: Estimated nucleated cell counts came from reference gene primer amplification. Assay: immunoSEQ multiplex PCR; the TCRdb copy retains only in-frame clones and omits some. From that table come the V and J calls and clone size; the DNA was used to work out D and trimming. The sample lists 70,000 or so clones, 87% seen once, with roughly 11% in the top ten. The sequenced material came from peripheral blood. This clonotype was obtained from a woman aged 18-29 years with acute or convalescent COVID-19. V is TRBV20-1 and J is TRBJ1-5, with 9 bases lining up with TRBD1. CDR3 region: CSASTGGGQPQHF. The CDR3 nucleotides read TGCAGTGCTAGTACAGGGGGCGGTCAGCCCCAGCATTTT.